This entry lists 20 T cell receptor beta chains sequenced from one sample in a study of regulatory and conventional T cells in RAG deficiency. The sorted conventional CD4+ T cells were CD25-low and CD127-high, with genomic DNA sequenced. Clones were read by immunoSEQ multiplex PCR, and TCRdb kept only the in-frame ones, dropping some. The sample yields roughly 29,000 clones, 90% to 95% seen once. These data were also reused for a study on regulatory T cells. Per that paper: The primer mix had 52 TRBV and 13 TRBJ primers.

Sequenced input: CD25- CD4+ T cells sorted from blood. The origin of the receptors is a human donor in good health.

The CDR3 nucleotides are TGTGCTAGTGGTCTAAGACAGGGGGGAATAAGTTCACCCCTCCACTTT. This gives the protein CASGLRQGGISSPLHF. The V and J genes are TRBV12-5 and TRBJ1-6, with 9 bases that match TRBD1. With 5 bases clipped from V and 9 bases from J, the junction kept 11 bases outside the gene matches. This CDR3 spans 16 amino acids. Germline lookup yields CDR1 LGHNT and CDR2 FRNRAP.

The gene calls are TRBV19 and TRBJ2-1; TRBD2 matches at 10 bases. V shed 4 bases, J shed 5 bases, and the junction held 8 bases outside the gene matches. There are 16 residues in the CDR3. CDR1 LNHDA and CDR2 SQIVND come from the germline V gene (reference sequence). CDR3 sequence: CASSTLGTSEHNEQFF. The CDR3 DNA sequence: TGTGCCAGTAGTACCCTCGGGACTAGCGAGCACAATGAGCAGTTCTTC.

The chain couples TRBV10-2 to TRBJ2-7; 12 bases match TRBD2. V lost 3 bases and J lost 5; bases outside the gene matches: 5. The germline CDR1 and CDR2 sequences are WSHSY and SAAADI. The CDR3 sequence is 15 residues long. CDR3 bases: TGCGCCAGCAGTGATACTAGCGGGGGGCGGAACGAGCAGTACTTC. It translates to CASSDTSGGRNEQYF.

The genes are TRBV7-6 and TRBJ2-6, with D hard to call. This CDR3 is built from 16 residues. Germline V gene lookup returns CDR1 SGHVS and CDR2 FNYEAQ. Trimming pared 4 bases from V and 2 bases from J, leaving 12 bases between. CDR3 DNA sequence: TGTGCCAGCAGCTACCAAGCAAAGACTGGGGCCAACGTCCTGACTTTC. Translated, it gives CASSYQAKTGANVLTF. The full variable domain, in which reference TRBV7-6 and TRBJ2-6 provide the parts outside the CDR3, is GAGVSQSPRYKVTKRGQDVALRCDPISGHVSLYWYRQALGQGPEFLTYFNYEAQQDKSGLPNDRFSAERPEGSISTLTIQRTEQRDSAMYRCASSYQAKTGANVLTFGAGSRLTVL.

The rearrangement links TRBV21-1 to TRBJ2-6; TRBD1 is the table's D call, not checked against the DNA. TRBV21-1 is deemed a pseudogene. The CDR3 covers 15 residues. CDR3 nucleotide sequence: TGTGCCAGCAAACATACGCCCTCTGGGGCCAACGTCCTGACTTTC. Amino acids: CASKHTPSGANVLTF.

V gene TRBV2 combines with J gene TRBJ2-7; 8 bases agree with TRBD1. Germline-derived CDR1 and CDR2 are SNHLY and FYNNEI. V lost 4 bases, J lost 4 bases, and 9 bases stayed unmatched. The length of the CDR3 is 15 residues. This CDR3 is CASSGAGGAKYEQYF. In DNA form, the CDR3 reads TGTGCCAGCAGTGGTGCAGGGGGCGCAAAGTACGAGCAGTACTTC.

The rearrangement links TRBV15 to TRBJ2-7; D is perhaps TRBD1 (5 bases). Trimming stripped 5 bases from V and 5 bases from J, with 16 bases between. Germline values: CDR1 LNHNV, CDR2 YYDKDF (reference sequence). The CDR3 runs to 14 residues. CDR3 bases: TGTGCCACCAGCTCCTCCCAGGGCATCCACGAGCAGTACTTC. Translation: CATSSSQGIHEQYF. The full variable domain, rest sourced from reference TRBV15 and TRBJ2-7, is DAMVIQNPRYQVTQFGKPVTLSCSQTLNHNVMYWYQQKSSQAPKLLFHYYDKDFNNEADTPDNFQSRRPNTSFCFLDIRSPGLGDTAMYLCATSSSQGIHEQYFGPGTRLTVT.

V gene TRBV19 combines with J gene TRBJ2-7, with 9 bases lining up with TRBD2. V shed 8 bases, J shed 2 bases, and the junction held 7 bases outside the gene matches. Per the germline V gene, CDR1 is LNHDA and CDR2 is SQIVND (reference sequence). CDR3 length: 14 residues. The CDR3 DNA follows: TGTGCCAGTTCGAGCGGGGGGACCGCCTACGAGCAGTACTTC. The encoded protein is CASSSGGTAYEQYF. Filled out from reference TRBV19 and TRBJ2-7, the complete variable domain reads DGGITQSPKYLFRKEGQNVTLSCEQNLNHDAMYWYRQDPGQGLRLIYYSQIVNDFQKGDIAEGYSVSREKKESFPLTVTSAQKNPTAFYLCASSSGGTAYEQYFGPGTRLTVT.

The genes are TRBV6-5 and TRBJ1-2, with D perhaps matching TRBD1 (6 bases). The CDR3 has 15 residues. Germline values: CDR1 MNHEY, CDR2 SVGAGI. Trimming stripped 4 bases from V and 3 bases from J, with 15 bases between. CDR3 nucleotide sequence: TGTGCCAGCAGTTCAAGGACAGCCGACGACTATGGCTACACCTTC. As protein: CASSSRTADDYGYTF.

CDR3 coding DNA: TGTGCCAGCAGTTACCTTGGCCGTACTGAAGCTTTCTTT. It codes for CASSYLGRTEAFF. The V and J genes are TRBV6-5 and TRBJ1-1; no definite D call. Germline V gene sequence: CDR1 MNHEY, CDR2 SVGAGI. The CDR3 is made up of 13 amino acids. Trimming left V 2 bases short and J 5 bases short, with 9 bases between.

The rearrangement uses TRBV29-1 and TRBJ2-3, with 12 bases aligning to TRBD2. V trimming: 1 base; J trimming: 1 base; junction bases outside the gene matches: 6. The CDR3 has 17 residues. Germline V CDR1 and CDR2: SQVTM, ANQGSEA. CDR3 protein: CSVEGLAGGLGTDTQYF. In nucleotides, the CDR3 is TGCAGCGTTGAAGGGCTAGCGGGGGGGCTGGGCACAGATACGCAGTATTTT.

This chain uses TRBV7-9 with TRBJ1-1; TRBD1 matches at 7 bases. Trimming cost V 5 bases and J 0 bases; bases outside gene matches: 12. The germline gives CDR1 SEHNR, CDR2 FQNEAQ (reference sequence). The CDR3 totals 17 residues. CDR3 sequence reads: CASSQRTGVGMNTEAFF. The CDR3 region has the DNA TGTGCCAGCAGCCAACGAACAGGGGTAGGGATGAACACTGAAGCTTTCTTT. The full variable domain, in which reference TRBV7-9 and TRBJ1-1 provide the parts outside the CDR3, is DTGVSQNPRHKITKRGQNVTFRCDPISEHNRLYWYRQTLGQGPEFLTYFQNEAQLEKSRLLSDRFSAERPKGSFSTLEIQRTEQGDSAMYLCASSQRTGVGMNTEAFFGQGTRLTVV.

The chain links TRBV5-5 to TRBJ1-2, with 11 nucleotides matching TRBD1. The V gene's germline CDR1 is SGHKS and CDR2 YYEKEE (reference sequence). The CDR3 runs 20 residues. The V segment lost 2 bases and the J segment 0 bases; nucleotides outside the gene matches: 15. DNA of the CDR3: TGTGCCAGCAGCTTATGGACAGGGGGCGTAAGGTCGGAAGCTAACTATGGCTACACCTTC. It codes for CASSLWTGGVRSEANYGYTF.

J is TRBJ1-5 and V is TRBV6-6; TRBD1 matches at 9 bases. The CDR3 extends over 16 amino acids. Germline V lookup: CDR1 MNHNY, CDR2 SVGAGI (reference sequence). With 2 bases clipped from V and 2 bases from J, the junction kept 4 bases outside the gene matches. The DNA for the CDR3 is TGTGCCAGCAGTTACCGGACAGGGGTGGGCAATCAGCCCCAGCATTTT. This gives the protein CASSYRTGVGNQPQHF.

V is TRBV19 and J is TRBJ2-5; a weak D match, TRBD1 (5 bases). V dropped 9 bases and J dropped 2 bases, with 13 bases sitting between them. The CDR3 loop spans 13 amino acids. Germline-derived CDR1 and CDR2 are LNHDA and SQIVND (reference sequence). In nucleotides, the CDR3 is TGTGCCAGCGGAGAGCAGGGTCAAGAGACCCAGTACTTC. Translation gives CASGEQGQETQYF. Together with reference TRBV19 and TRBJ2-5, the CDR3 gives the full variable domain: DGGITQSPKYLFRKEGQNVTLSCEQNLNHDAMYWYRQDPGQGLRLIYYSQIVNDFQKGDIAEGYSVSREKKESFPLTVTSAQKNPTAFYLCASGEQGQETQYFGPGTRLLVL.

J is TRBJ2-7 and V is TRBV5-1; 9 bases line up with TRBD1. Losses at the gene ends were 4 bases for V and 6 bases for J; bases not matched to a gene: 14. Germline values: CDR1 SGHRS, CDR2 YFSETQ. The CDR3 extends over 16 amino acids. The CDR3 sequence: CASSPQSRGTGFEQYF. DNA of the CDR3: TGCGCCAGCAGCCCTCAATCCCGGGGGACAGGGTTCGAGCAGTACTTC. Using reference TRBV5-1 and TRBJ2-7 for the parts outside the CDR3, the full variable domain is KAGVTQTPRYLIKTRGQQVTLSCSPISGHRSVSWYQQTPGQGLQFLFEYFSETQRNKGNFPGRFSGRQFSNSRSEMNVSTLELGDSALYLCASSPQSRGTGFEQYFGPGTRLTVT.

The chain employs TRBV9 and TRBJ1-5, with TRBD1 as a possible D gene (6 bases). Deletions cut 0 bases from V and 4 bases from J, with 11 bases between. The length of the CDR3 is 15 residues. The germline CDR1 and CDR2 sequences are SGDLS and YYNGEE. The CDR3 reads CASSVAGEGNQPQHF. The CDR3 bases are TGTGCCAGCAGCGTAGCAGGGGAGGGGAATCAGCCCCAGCATTTT. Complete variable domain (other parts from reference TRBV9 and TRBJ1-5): DSGVTQTPKHLITATGQRVTLRCSPRSGDLSVYWYQQSLDQGLQFLIQYYNGEERAKGNILERFSAQQFPDLHSELNLSSLELGDSALYFCASSVAGEGNQPQHFGDGTRLSIL.

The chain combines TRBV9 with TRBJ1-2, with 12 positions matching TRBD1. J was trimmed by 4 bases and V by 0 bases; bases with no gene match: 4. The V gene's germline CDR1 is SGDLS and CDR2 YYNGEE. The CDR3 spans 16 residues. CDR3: CASSVGPGQGAYGYTF. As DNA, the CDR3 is TGTGCCAGCAGCGTAGGACCGGGACAGGGGGCCTATGGCTACACCTTC.

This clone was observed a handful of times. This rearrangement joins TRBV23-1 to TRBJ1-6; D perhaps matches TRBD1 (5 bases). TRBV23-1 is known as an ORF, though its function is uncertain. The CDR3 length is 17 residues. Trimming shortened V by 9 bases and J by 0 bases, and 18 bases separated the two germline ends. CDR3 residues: CARTGTYQSSYNSPLHF. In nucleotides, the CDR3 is TGCGCCAGGACCGGGACTTATCAGAGCTCCTATAATTCACCCCTCCACTTT.

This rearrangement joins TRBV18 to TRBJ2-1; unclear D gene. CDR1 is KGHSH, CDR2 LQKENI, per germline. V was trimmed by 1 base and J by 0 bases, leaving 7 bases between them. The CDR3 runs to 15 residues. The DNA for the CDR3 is TGTGCCAGCTCACCACGGGCCAGCTCCTACAATGAGCAGTTCTTC. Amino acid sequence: CASSPRASSYNEQFF.